Below are 7 T cell receptor beta chains sequenced from a single sample in a study of blood T cell repertoires in COVID-19. The assay was immunoSEQ multiplex PCR, and TCRdb's table has in-frame clones only and misses some. The data show more than 250,000 clones, with approximately 82% seen just once and about 5% held by the top ten. Sequences were obtained from PBMCs or T cells enriched from blood (not recorded which). These receptor sequences come from a man between 35 and 55 years old who had been exposed to COVID-19.

The J gene is TRBJ2-1, the V gene TRBV6-5; 10 nucleotides align to TRBD2. The length of the CDR3 is 14 residues. The J segment lost 8 bases and the V segment lost 6 bases, leaving 7 bases of the junction unmatched. Per germline, CDR1 MNHEY and CDR2 SVGAGI. The CDR3 protein is CASSLAGAYYEQFF. For the CDR3, the DNA is TGTGCCAGCAGCCTAGCGGGAGCATACTATGAGCAGTTCTTC.

The gene calls are TRBV7-6 and TRBJ1-5; D is ambiguous. The V and J ends lost 2 bases and 4 bases respectively, with 12 bases between them. The germline V gene has CDR1 SGHVS and CDR2 FNYEAQ. The CDR3 sequence is 15 residues long. Here the CDR3 reads CASSLSSGRNQPQHF. Here the CDR3 DNA reads TGTGCCAGCAGCTTATCTTCAGGCAGGAATCAGCCCCAGCATTTT. Based on the CDR3 plus reference TRBV7-6 and TRBJ1-5, the full variable domain is GAGVSQSPRYKVTKRGQDVALRCDPISGHVSLYWYRQALGQGPEFLTYFNYEAQQDKSGLPNDRFSAERPEGSISTLTIQRTEQRDSAMYRCASSLSSGRNQPQHFGDGTRLSIL.

This chain connects TRBV19 to TRBJ1-1; D is perhaps TRBD1 (5 bases). Per germline, CDR1 LNHDA and CDR2 SQIVND (reference sequence). V lost 0 bases to trimming and J lost 0 bases, with 11 bases between them. The CDR3 runs 16 residues. In DNA, the CDR3 is TGTGCCAGTAGTATAGATAGGGGCGGAATGAACACTGAAGCTTTCTTT. Protein: CASSIDRGGMNTEAFF.

The chain carries TRBV12-5 and TRBJ1-1; the D is unclear. V was trimmed by 6 bases and J by 5 bases, leaving 10 bases between them. Germline V gives CDR1 LGHNT, CDR2 FRNRAP. The CDR3 extends over 12 amino acids. CDR3 amino acids: CASGTDGTEAFF. The CDR3 DNA reads TGTGCTAGTGGCACTGACGGGACTGAAGCTTTCTTT. Supplemented by reference TRBV12-5 and TRBJ1-1, the full variable domain reads DARVTQTPRHKVTEMGQEVTMRCQPILGHNTVFWYRQTMMQGLELLAYFRNRAPLDDSGMPKDRFSAEMPDATLATLKIQPSEPRDSAVYFCASGTDGTEAFFGQGTRLTVV.

The chain uses TRBV19 and TRBJ1-1, with no clear D. Trimming pared 5 bases from V and 3 bases from J, leaving 10 bases between. The CDR3 is 13 residues long. Germline CDR1 is LNHDA and CDR2 is SQIVND (reference sequence). CDR3 coding DNA: TGTGCCAGTAGTCCTCCCTCGGACACTGAAGCTTTCTTT. Translated: CASSPPSDTEAFF.

The chain is built from TRBV15 and TRBJ2-7; 10 bases fit TRBD2. CDR3 length: 15 residues. The germline V gene has CDR1 LNHNV and CDR2 YYDKDF (reference sequence). V shed 4 bases and J 7 bases; nucleotides not matched to a gene: 10. The CDR3 region has the DNA TGTGCCACCAGCATCAGAAGCGGGAGGGCCGGGGAGCAGTACTTC. It specifies CATSIRSGRAGEQYF. The whole variable domain, filled in from reference TRBV15 and TRBJ2-7, reads DAMVIQNPRYQVTQFGKPVTLSCSQTLNHNVMYWYQQKSSQAPKLLFHYYDKDFNNEADTPDNFQSRRPNTSFCFLDIRSPGLGDTAMYLCATSIRSGRAGEQYFGPGTRLTVT.

A few counts support this clone. V and J are TRBV4-2 and TRBJ2-7; the match to TRBD1 covers 12 bases. There are 15 residues in the CDR3. Trimming removed 3 bases from V and 3 bases from J; junction bases left unmatched: 3. CDR1 is LGHNA and CDR2 is YNFKEQ in the germline V gene. The CDR3 is CASSQRDRGLYEQYF. Here the CDR3 DNA reads TGTGCCAGCAGCCAGAGGGACAGGGGGCTCTACGAGCAGTACTTC.